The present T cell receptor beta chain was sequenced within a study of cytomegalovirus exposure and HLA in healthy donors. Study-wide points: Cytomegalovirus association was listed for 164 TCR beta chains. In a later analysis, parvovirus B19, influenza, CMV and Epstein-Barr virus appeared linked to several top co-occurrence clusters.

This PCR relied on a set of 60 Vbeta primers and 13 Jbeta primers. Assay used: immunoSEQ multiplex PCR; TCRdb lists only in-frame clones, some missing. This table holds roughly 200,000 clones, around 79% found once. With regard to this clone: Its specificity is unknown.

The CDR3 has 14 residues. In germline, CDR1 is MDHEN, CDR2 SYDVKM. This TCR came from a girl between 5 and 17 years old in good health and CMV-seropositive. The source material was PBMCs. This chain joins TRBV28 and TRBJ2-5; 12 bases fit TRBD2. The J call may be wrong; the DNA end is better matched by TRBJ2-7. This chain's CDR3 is CASSSLAGGLEQYF. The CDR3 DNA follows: TGTGCCAGCAGTTCACTAGCGGGGGGTCTCGAGCAGTACTTC.